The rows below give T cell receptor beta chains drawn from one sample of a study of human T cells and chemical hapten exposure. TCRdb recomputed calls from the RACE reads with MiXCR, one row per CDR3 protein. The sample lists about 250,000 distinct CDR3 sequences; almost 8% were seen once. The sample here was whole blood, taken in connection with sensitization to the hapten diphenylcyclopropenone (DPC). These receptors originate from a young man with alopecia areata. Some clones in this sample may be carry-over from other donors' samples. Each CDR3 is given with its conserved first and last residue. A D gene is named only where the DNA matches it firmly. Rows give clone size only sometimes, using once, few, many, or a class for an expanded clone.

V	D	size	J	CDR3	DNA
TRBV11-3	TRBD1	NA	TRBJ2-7	CASSSRGQNYEQYF	TGTGCCAGCAGCTCAAGGGGACAGAACTACGAGCAGTACTTC
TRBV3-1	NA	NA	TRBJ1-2	CASSLTPGVTNYGYTF	TGTGCCAGCAGCCTAACGCCAGGGGTAACAAACTATGGCTACACCTTC
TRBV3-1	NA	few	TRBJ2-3	CASSPGLPRTDTQYF	TGTGCCAGCAGCCCGGGACTTCCTCGCACAGATACGCAGTATTTT
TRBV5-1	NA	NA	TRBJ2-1	CASSFAATEQFF	TGCGCCAGCAGCTTCGCCGCGACTGAGCAGTTCTTC
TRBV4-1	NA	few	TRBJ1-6	CASSQDVMTGHNSPLHF	TGCGCCAGCAGCCAAGATGTAATGACAGGCCATAATTCACCCCTCCACTTT
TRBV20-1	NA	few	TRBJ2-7	CSASSSQNYEQYF	TGCAGTGCTAGCTCCAGCCAGAACTACGAGCAGTACTTC
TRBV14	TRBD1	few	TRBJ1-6	CASRQGPGLSSYNSPLHF	TGTGCCAGCAGACAGGGGCCGGGGTTAAGCTCCTATAATTCACCCCTCCACTTT
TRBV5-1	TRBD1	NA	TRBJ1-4	CASSLGGVPGQVQPATNEKLFF	TGCGCCAGCAGCTTGGGGGGAGTCCCGGGACAGGTCCAACCTGCAACTAATGAAAAACTGTTTTTT
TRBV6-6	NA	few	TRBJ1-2	CASSSQQLGYTF	TGTGCCAGCAGTTCTCAACAGCTTGGCTACACCTTC
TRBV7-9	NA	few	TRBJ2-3	CASSSDRRTYTQYF	TGTGCCAGCAGCTCAGACAGGAGAACCTATACGCAGTATTTT
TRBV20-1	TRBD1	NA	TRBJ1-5	CSASDRDRGFYSNQPQHF	TGCAGTGCTAGCGACCGGGACAGGGGATTTTATAGCAATCAGCCCCAGCATTTT
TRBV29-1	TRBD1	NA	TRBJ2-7	CSVGTGNSYEQYF	TGCAGCGTTGGGACAGGGAACTCCTACGAGCAGTACTTC
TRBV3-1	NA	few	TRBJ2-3	CASSPPGLNTQYF	TGTGCCAGCAGCCCCCCTGGGTTGAATACGCAGTATTTT
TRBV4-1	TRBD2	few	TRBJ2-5	CASSRKGGGAGETQYF	TGCGCCAGCAGCCGTAAAGGCGGGGGGGCCGGAGAGACCCAGTACTTC
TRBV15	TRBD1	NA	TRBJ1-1	CATSRDLHRGAGPEAFF	TGTGCCACCAGCAGAGATTTGCACAGGGGGGCAGGCCCTGAAGCTTTCTTT
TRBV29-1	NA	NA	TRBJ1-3	CSVRISGNTIYF	TGCAGCGTAAGAATTTCTGGAAACACCATATATTTT
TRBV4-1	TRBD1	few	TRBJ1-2	CASSQVGGTGLSYTF	TGCGCCAGCAGCCAAGTAGGCGGGACAGGGCTTAGCTACACCTTC
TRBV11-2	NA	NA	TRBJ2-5	CASSLVMGPIQETQYF	TGTGCCAGCAGCTTAGTGATGGGCCCGATCCAAGAGACCCAGTACTTC
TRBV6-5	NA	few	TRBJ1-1	CASSYSMGRANTEAFF	TGTGCCAGCAGTTACTCGATGGGCAGGGCGAACACTGAAGCTTTCTTT
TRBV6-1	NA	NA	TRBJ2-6	CASSEDGWGAGANVLTF	TGTGCCAGCAGTGAAGATGGATGGGGAGCTGGGGCCAACGTCCTGACTTTC
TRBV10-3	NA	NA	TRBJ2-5	CAISESRFQETQYF	TGTGCCATCAGTGAGTCAAGGTTCCAAGAGACCCAGTACTTC
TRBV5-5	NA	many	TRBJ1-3	CASSDYRYRSGNTIYF	TGTGCCAGCAGCGATTATAGATACCGCTCTGGAAACACCATATATTTT
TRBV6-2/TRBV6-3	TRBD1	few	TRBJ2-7	CASSSDRGREGEQYF	TGTGCCAGCAGTTCCGACAGGGGCCGCGAAGGAGAGCAGTACTTC
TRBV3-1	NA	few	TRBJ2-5	CASSPQGTLQETQYF	TGTGCCAGCAGCCCGCAAGGGACCTTACAAGAGACCCAGTACTTC
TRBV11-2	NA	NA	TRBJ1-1	CASSRGMVGNTEAFF	TGTGCCAGCAGTCGGGGGATGGTGGGAAACACTGAAGCTTTCTTT
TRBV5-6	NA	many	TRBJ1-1	CASSLGGQENTEAFF	TGTGCCAGCAGCTTGGGAGGCCAGGAGAACACTGAAGCTTTCTTT
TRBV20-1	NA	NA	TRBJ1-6	CSARDRRAAYNSPLHF	TGCAGTGCTAGGGACAGACGAGCGGCCTATAATTCACCCCTCCACTTT
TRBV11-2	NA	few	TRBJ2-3	CASSQVFRHTQYF	TGTGCCAGCAGCCAGGTCTTTAGGCATACGCAGTATTTT
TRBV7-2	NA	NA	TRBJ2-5	CASKGKGHVNLGETQYF	TGTGCCAGCAAAGGAAAAGGACACGTAAATCTCGGAGAGACCCAGTACTTC
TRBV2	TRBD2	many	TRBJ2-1	CASSEKSGAYNEQFF	TGTGCCAGCAGTGAAAAAAGCGGGGCCTACAATGAGCAGTTCTTC
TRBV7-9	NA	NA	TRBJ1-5	CASSPPGGPYSNQPQHF	TGTGCCAGCAGCCCGCCCGGTGGTCCTTATAGCAATCAGCCCCAGCATTTT
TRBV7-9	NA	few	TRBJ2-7	CASSLPQGPPYEQYF	TGTGCCAGCAGCTTACCGCAGGGGCCACCCTACGAGCAGTACTTC
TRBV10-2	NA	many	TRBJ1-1	CASGSPTGRGTEAFF	TGCGCCAGCGGGAGCCCGACCGGCCGAGGCACTGAAGCTTTCTTT
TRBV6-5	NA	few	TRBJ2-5	CASSYSARAETQYF	TGTGCCAGCAGTTACTCGGCCAGGGCAGAGACCCAGTACTTC
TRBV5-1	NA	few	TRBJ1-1	CASSFGRILNTEAFF	TGCGCCAGCAGCTTTGGACGGATACTGAACACTGAAGCTTTCTTT
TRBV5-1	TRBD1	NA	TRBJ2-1	CASSFEDRGNEQFF	TGCGCCAGCAGCTTTGAGGACAGGGGGAATGAGCAGTTCTTC
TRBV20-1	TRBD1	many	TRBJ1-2	CSAKQGARGYTF	TGCAGTGCCAAACAGGGGGCCAGAGGCTACACCTTC
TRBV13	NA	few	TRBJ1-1	CASSFGAGTEAFF	TGTGCCAGCAGCTTTGGGGCGGGCACTGAAGCTTTCTTT
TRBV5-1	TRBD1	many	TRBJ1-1	CASSLNRGRVQNTEAFF	TGCGCCAGCAGCTTAAACAGGGGGCGCGTTCAGAACACTGAAGCTTTCTTT
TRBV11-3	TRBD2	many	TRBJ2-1	CASSLASGGGNEQFF	TGTGCCAGCAGCTTAGCTAGCGGGGGTGGCAATGAGCAGTTCTTC
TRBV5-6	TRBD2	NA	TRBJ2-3	CASSHAGGTDTQYF	TGTGCCAGCAGCCATGCGGGGGGCACAGATACGCAGTATTTT
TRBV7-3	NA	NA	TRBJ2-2	CASSFLPGQSTGELFF	TGTGCCAGCAGCTTTCTACCGGGCCAGTCGACCGGGGAGCTGTTTTTT
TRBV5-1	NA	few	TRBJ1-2	CASWGSYGYTF	TGCGCCAGCTGGGGCAGCTATGGCTACACCTTC
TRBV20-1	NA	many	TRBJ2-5	CSARVTWMAETQYF	TGCAGTGCTAGAGTCACGTGGATGGCGGAGACCCAGTACTTC
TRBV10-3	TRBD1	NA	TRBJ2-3	CAISEPGQGTTDTQYF	TGTGCCATCAGTGAGCCAGGACAGGGGACCACAGATACGCAGTATTTT
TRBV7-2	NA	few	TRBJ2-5	CASSQGTQSETQYF	TGTGCCAGCAGCCAGGGGACCCAGTCGGAGACCCAGTACTTC
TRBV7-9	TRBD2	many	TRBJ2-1	CASSWGLAGGSYNEQFF	TGTGCCAGCAGCTGGGGACTAGCGGGGGGCTCCTACAATGAGCAGTTCTTC
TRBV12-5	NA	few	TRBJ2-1	CASGWNILCYLYNEQFF	TGTGCTAGTGGTTGGAACATATTGTGCTATCTTTACAATGAGCAGTTCTTC
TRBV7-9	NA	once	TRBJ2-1	CASSPLSPGFRSYNEQFF	TGTGCCAGCAGCCCCTTATCGCCCGGATTTCGCTCCTACAATGAGCAGTTCTTC
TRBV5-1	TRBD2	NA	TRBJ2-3	CASSLGASGTDTQYF	TGCGCCAGCAGCTTGGGAGCTAGCGGGACAGATACGCAGTATTTT
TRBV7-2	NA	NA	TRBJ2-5	CASSLFPRGPTGETQYF	TGTGCCAGCAGCTTATTCCCCCGGGGGCCCACGGGGGAGACCCAGTACTTC
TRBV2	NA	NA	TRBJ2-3	CASDGGASPDTQYF	TGTGCCAGCGACGGCGGGGCGAGTCCAGATACGCAGTATTTT
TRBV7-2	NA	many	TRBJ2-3	CASSLVGGRRDTQYF	TGTGCCAGCAGCTTAGTGGGGGGACGACGAGATACGCAGTATTTT
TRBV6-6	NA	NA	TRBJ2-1	CASSYSGLGEQFF	TGTGCCAGCAGTTACTCAGGCCTCGGTGAGCAGTTCTTC
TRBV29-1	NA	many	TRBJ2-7	CSVRGEPGKAYEQYF	TGCAGCGTGAGGGGTGAACCAGGGAAAGCCTACGAGCAGTACTTC
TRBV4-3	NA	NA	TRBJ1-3	CASSQEAGNSGNTIYF	TGCGCCAGCAGCCAAGAGGCGGGCAACTCTGGAAACACCATATATTTT